This T cell receptor (beta chain) was obtained from a study of blood T cell repertoires in COVID-19. Study details: PBMCs, B-cell-depleted T cells, or T cells were the source of the cDNA or gDNA that made up the material.

V was pared by 1 base and J by 2 bases, with 9 bases between. CDR1 and CDR2 (germline): MGHRA, YSYEKL. There are 15 residues in the CDR3. The table came from immunoSEQ multiplex PCR; TCRdb's copy has only in-frame clones and leaves some out. This table has about 220,000 clones, 80% appearing once. The specimen sequenced was peripheral blood. The chain uses TRBV4-1 and TRBJ1-3, with TRBD1 as a possible D gene (5 bases). The TCR comes from a human donor in a cohort sampled during active COVID-19. CDR3 loop: CASSQVGGTGNTIYF. The CDR3 DNA reads as TGCGCCAGCAGCCAAGTGGGGGGTACTGGAAACACCATATATTTT.